This T cell receptor beta chain was identified in a study of graft-versus-host responses after intestinal transplantation (dated by TCRdb to the early 2020s). The study in broad terms: The transplants that recipients received were multivisceral, liver-intestinal, or isolated intestinal. Anti-thymocyte globulin induction was given to all recipients, followed by maintenance tacrolimus and steroids for 2 to 4 years. After intestinal transplantation, graft-versus-host and host-versus-graft alloreactive T cell clones were followed in the graft, circulation and bone marrow using bulk TCR-beta CDR3 sequencing. Alloreactive clones were identified by sequencing pre-transplant mixed lymphocyte reaction products and comparing them with unstimulated pre-transplant donor and recipient T cells. A cohort of about two dozen intestinal transplant recipients, including one retransplant, was enrolled, and a few patients lacking pretransplant specimens were excluded. Donor T cell macrochimerism was defined as a peak of at least 4% donor T cells among recipient peripheral blood mononuclear cells. Rather than being sequenced by the commercial service, samples from a few later patients were sequenced in-house on an Illumina MiSeq and processed with MiXCR.

Points the paper makes about the study in general: Early after transplant, peak levels of circulating GvH clones were found to be associated with declines in HvG clones. The relatively low number and heterogeneity of intestinal transplant patients limited the conclusions. GvH clones turned up in recipient bone marrow, with some appearing earlier in ileal mucosa or blood, a pattern consistent with an intestinal mucosal origin. High GvH to HvG T cell clonal ratios were observed in the allografts of patients with donor T cell macrochimerism.

Intraepithelial and lamina propria lymphocytes were isolated from graft specimens using dithiothreitol, EDTA incubations and collagenase D digestion. Bulk TCR-beta sequencing was performed on serial intestinal graft biopsy specimens collected as late as 600 days after transplant. The library was obtained by the immunoSEQ multiplex PCR assay. For most patients, high-throughput TCR-beta CDR3 sequencing of genomic DNA was performed by Adaptive Biotechnologies. The authors processed their data as follows. TCR sequencing data were retrieved from Adaptive's ImmunoSEQ software for around 19 patients, whereas a few other patients were processed with MiXCR and VDJtools. CDR3 nucleotide sequences shared by donor and recipient were removed because the origin of these sequences could not be assigned. At least 2-fold expansion over unstimulated cells and a minimum CFSE-low frequency of 0.002% (template counts) or 0.001% (read counts) were required for clones to be classified as alloreactive. Clones detected in sequenced pre-transplant spleen, lymph node, or MLR CFSE-low populations of the donor or recipient were defined as mappable. Cumulative frequency of alloreactive clones was calculated as a percentage of all sequences weighted by copy number. This is the immuneACCESS table as TCRdb keeps it, with only in-frame sequences that have V and J called. A part of the clones is gone; compared with another copy, unresolved V genes explain less than half, and the rest is unexplained. V and J calls and clone size are copied from that table; D and trimming were computed from the DNA. This sample lists more than 12,000 clones; about 55% were detected once. The leading ten clones occupy around 13% of the sample.

In regard to this clone: Its specific antigen is unknown. Base-call qualities are not available, and no considerably larger clone is one nucleotide away.

This TCR was sampled from a human patient who received an intestinal transplant, so some T cells may come from the graft donor. Here the sequenced sample was ileum tissue, taken 524 days after transplant.

CDR3 region: CASSLQGAGANVLTF. The DNA sequence is TGCGCCAGCAGCTTACAGGGGGCTGGGGCCAACGTCCTGACTTTC. The rearrangement joined TRBV5-1 to TRBJ2-6, with TRBD1 identical over 8 junction bases. Taken from the germline V gene, the CDR1 and CDR2 loops are SGHRS and YFSETQ. Measured from the cysteine to the phenylalanine, the CDR3 is 15 residues long. Only the CDR3 part of the read is kept: 45 bases, read in frame from the first base. The germline V and J ends show losses of 2 bases and 2 bases respectively, and no gene match explains 0 bases of the junction.